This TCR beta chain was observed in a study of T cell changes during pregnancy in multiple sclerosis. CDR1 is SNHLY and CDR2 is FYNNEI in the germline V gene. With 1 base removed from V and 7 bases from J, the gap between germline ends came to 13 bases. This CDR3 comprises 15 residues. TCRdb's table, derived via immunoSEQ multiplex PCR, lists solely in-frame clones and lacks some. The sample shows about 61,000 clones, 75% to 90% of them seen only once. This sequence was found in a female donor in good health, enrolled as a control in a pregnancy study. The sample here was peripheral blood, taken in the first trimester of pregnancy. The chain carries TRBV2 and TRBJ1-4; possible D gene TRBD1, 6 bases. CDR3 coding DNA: TGTGCCAGCAGTGAAGGGACAGCGTTTTCTGAAAAACTGTTTTTT. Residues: CASSEGTAFSEKLFF.